The 24 T cell receptor beta chains below all came from one sample that was sequenced in a study of blood T cell repertoires in COVID-19. Generated by immunoSEQ multiplex PCR, the TCRdb table keeps only in-frame clones and is missing some. Among around 230,000 clones, 82% were seen once, and the ten largest hold around an eighth. Sequences were obtained from peripheral blood. These TCRs come from a woman aged 55-69 years with active or convalescent COVID-19.

In nucleotides, the CDR3 is TGTGCCAGCTCACCGGTGACTAAAGGCTCTGGGGCCAACGTCCTGACTTTC. Translated, it gives CASSPVTKGSGANVLTF. The chain links TRBV18 to TRBJ2-6, with D tentatively TRBD2 (5 bases). V gave up 3 bases and J gave up 0 bases, with 12 bases separating them. The CDR3 is made up of 17 amino acids. Germline CDR1 KGHSH, CDR2 LQKENI.

V is TRBV27 and J is TRBJ2-3; 13 bases match TRBD2. This CDR3 spans 16 amino acids. The germline V gene has CDR1 MNHEY and CDR2 SMNVEV (reference sequence). Losses at the gene ends were 1 base for V and 4 bases for J; bases not matched to a gene: 2. The CDR3 loop reads CASSLWGLAGSDTQYF. CDR3 DNA: TGTGCCAGCAGTTTATGGGGACTAGCGGGATCAGATACGCAGTATTTT.

This clone was recorded at least ten times. J is TRBJ1-5 and V is TRBV10-1, with D maybe TRBD1 (6 bases). This CDR3 is 15 amino acids long. The germline V and J ends were trimmed by 5 bases and 6 bases, with 17 bases remaining between them. In germline, CDR1 is WNHNN, CDR2 SYGVQD (reference sequence). The DNA for the CDR3 is TGCGCCAGCAGTACTAGAGGGGGGGCGGGTCAGCCCCAGCATTTT. This sequence encodes CASSTRGGAGQPQHF.

The chain combines TRBV30 with TRBJ1-5; 8 bases fit TRBD1. With 3 bases clipped from V and 7 bases from J, the junction kept 5 bases outside the gene matches. Germline V gene sequence: CDR1 GTSNPN, CDR2 SVGIG (reference sequence). The CDR3 contains 13 residues. CDR3 coding DNA: TGTGCCTGGAGCGCAGGGGGCGAACAGCCCCAGCATTTT. Encoded protein: CAWSAGGEQPQHF.

This clone was observed a few times. The chain recombines TRBV5-8 with TRBJ2-5; tentatively, D is TRBD1 (6 bases). V dropped 0 bases and J dropped 4 bases, with 10 bases sitting between them. Germline V gene sequence: CDR1 SGHTS, CDR2 YDEGEE. The CDR3 loop spans 14 amino acids. CDR3 nucleotides: TGTGCCAGCAGCTTGGCCGGACAGCGAGAGACCCAGTACTTC. It specifies CASSLAGQRETQYF.

This chain joins TRBV6-2 or TRBV6-3 and TRBJ1-5; D is ambiguous. Germline V lookup: CDR1 MNHEY, CDR2 SVGEGT. The CDR3 is made up of 13 amino acids. Trimming left V 2 bases short and J 7 bases short, with 9 bases between. The CDR3 coding sequence is TGTGCCAGCAGTTACACGGGTAAACAGCCCCAGCATTTT. This codes for CASSYTGKQPQHF.

The chain carries TRBV28 and TRBJ1-2, with D possibly matching TRBD1 (6 bases). Germline V gives CDR1 MDHEN, CDR2 SYDVKM. Trimming removed 7 bases from V and 5 bases from J, with 14 bases in between. The CDR3 covers 13 residues. The CDR3 loop reads CASKAGGVYGYTF. The CDR3 nucleotides read TGTGCCAGCAAGGCGGGGGGCGTGTATGGCTACACCTTC.

The chain is built from TRBV18 and TRBJ2-3, with D possibly being TRBD2 (5 bases). Trimming cost V 3 bases and J 2 bases, with 12 bases left between them. Germline V gene sequence: CDR1 KGHSH, CDR2 LQKENI. CDR3 size: 15 residues. CDR3 sequence reads: CASSPSPDSTDTQYF. The CDR3 DNA reads as TGTGCCAGCTCACCCTCCCCGGACTCCACAGATACGCAGTATTTT.

The J gene is TRBJ1-1, the V gene TRBV7-2; maybe TRBD1 (5 bases). Deletions cut 6 bases from V and 1 base from J, with 12 bases between. This CDR3 has 14 amino acids. Germline loops: CDR1 SGHTA, CDR2 FQGNSA. This CDR3 is CASSPDSRNTEAFF. In nucleotides, the CDR3 is TGTGCCAGCAGTCCCGACAGCCGGAACACTGAAGCTTTCTTT.

This chain joins TRBV27 and TRBJ1-6, with D possibly TRBD1 on 6 matching bases. CDR3 length: 20 residues. Germline lookup yields CDR1 MNHEY and CDR2 SMNVEV (reference sequence). The V gene lost 4 bases and the J gene lost 4 bases, with 26 bases spanning the gap. The CDR3 sequence: CASSSGGGLGLVDYNSPLHF. The CDR3 region has the DNA TGTGCCAGCAGTTCTGGCGGGGGCCTAGGATTAGTTGATTATAATTCACCCCTCCACTTT.

This chain connects TRBV5-4 to TRBJ2-3; TRBD1 agrees at 8 bases. The germline V gene encodes CDR1 SGHNT and CDR2 YYREEE (reference sequence). The CDR3 extends over 13 amino acids. Germline trimming cut 4 bases from V and 4 bases from J; bases unmatched to any gene: 2. CDR3 region: CASSGQGADTQYF. CDR3 DNA: TGTGCCAGCAGCGGACAGGGCGCAGATACGCAGTATTTT.

The gene calls are TRBV18 and TRBJ2-2; 7 positions agree with TRBD1. Germline loops: CDR1 KGHSH, CDR2 LQKENI. CDR3 length equals 16 residues. Trimming took 2 bases from V and 0 from J; bases not matched to a gene: 3. Here the CDR3 DNA reads TGTGCCAGCTCACCAGTGGGGACAGCGAACACCGGGGAGCTGTTTTTT. It translates to CASSPVGTANTGELFF.

The rearrangement joins TRBV3-1 (or the pseudogene TRBV3-2) to TRBJ2-1; no firm D call. The germline CDR1 and CDR2 sequences are LGHDT and YNNKEL (reference sequence). The ends were cut back, 7 bases at V and 7 bases at J, with 17 bases in the middle. The CDR3 runs 14 residues. In DNA form, the CDR3 reads TGTGCCAGCACCTCCTCGGGTCCGAAAAATGAGCAGTTCTTC. This gives the protein CASTSSGPKNEQFF.

This chain connects TRBV19 to TRBJ1-2; no firm D call. Germline CDR1 LNHDA, CDR2 SQIVND (reference sequence). The V gene lost 8 bases and the J gene lost 1 base, with 26 bases spanning the gap. The CDR3 is 18 amino acids. Here the CDR3 DNA reads TGTGCCAGTCGTACCCGCCGGGGAGGGCGAGGCGATAACTATGGCTACACCTTC. Its translation: CASRTRRGGRGDNYGYTF.

This clone has only one observation. The chain employs TRBV30 and TRBJ1-6; 9 nucleotides match TRBD1. The V and J ends lost 3 bases and 11 bases, in that order; junction bases with no gene match: 8. The CDR3 sequence is 14 residues long. Germline CDR1 reads GTSNPN; CDR2 reads SVGIG (reference sequence). The chain's CDR3 is CAWSEQGARTPLHF. The CDR3 DNA is TGTGCCTGGAGCGAACAGGGGGCGAGGACACCCCTCCACTTT.

The V and J genes are TRBV2 and TRBJ1-5; TRBD1 is a possible D gene (5 bases). The CDR3 is made up of 15 amino acids. Germline CDR1 reads SNHLY; CDR2 reads FYNNEI. The V and J ends lost 6 bases and 0 bases respectively, with 12 bases between them. As DNA, the CDR3 is TGTGCCAGCAGAAAGACAGAAAATAGCAATCAGCCCCAGCATTTT. It yields the protein CASRKTENSNQPQHF.

The chain recombines TRBV19 with TRBJ2-7; maybe TRBD1 (6 bases). Between the trimmed V and J ends, which lost 2 bases and 4 bases, there was a span of 6 bases. Germline-derived CDR1 and CDR2 are LNHDA and SQIVND (reference sequence). This CDR3 has 12 amino acids. The CDR3 sequence is CASSIQGYEQYF. The DNA of the CDR3 is TGTGCCAGTAGTATACAGGGGTACGAGCAGTACTTC.

This clone was observed a single time. This chain links TRBV5-8 with TRBJ2-5; 8 bases fit TRBD2. The germline V gene encodes CDR1 SGHTS and CDR2 YDEGEE. The CDR3 runs to 15 residues. V shed 4 bases and J 5 bases; nucleotides not matched to a gene: 10. The CDR3 DNA reads as TGTGCCAGCAGCCGTAAACAGGGCGGGGGGGAGACCCAGTACTTC. This sequence encodes CASSRKQGGGETQYF.

The chain uses TRBV13 and TRBJ2-3; TRBD2 matches 9 bases. Trimming took 0 bases from V and 1 from J; bases not matched to a gene: 5. The length of the CDR3 is 17 residues. Germline V gene data show CDR1 as PRHDT and CDR2 as FYEKMQ (reference sequence). The CDR3 here is CASSLGRAGGRTDTQYF. The CDR3 DNA reads TGTGCCAGCAGCTTAGGCCGAGCGGGGGGCCGCACAGATACGCAGTATTTT.

The chain carries TRBV5-5 and TRBJ2-7; D not resolved. This CDR3 is built from 11 residues. Trimming removed 2 bases at V and 4 bases at J, with 4 bases between. The germline V gene encodes CDR1 SGHKS and CDR2 YYEKEE (reference sequence). In DNA, the CDR3 is TGTGCCAGCAGCTTCGCGTACGAGCAGTACTTC. Translation: CASSFAYEQYF. Full variable domain (outside the CDR3, taken from reference TRBV5-5 and TRBJ2-7): DAGVTQSPTHLIKTRGQQVTLRCSPISGHKSVSWYQQVLGQGPQFIFQYYEKEERGRGNFPDRFSARQFPNYSSELNVNALLLGDSALYLCASSFAYEQYFGPGTRLTVT.

The chain joins TRBV6-2 or TRBV6-3 to TRBJ2-1, with D possibly matching TRBD2 (6 bases). V was shortened by 2 bases and J by 2 bases, with 10 bases between the two germline ends. Germline V gene lookup returns CDR1 MNHEY and CDR2 SVGEGT. The CDR3 is 15 residues long. This CDR3 is CASSYQRAPYNEQFF. CDR3 bases: TGTGCCAGCAGTTACCAGCGGGCGCCCTACAATGAGCAGTTCTTC.

The V call is TRBV11-2, the J call TRBJ1-6; D may be TRBD1 (6 bases). Trimming cost V 5 bases and J 7 bases, with 18 bases left between them. Germline V gene data show CDR1 as SGHAT and CDR2 as FQNNGV. CDR3 length: 16 residues. The CDR3 sequence: CASSAGGAPGNSPLHF. The CDR3 DNA reads TGTGCCAGCAGCGCTGGGGGGGCCCCAGGGAATTCACCCCTCCACTTT.

The chain carries TRBV6-6 and TRBJ2-5; weak D call: TRBD1 (5 bases). The CDR3 spans 13 residues. V gave up 3 bases and J gave up 1 base, with 6 bases separating them. Germline CDR1 is MNHNY and CDR2 is SVGAGI (reference sequence). In DNA, the CDR3 is TGTGCCAGCAGTTATGACAGCCAAGAGACCCAGTACTTC. Its translation is CASSYDSQETQYF.

This chain uses TRBV10-3 with TRBJ1-4; D uncertain. The CDR3 runs 12 residues. Germline values: CDR1 ENHRY, CDR2 SYGVKD. The CDR3 spells CAAGATNEKLFF. CDR3 DNA: TGTGCAGCGGGTGCAACTAATGAAAAACTGTTTTTT.